This T cell receptor beta chain was recorded in a study of T cell responses to AZD1222 COVID-19 vaccine (dated by TCRdb to 2020 to 2023). The study in broad terms: AZD1222 recipients whose second dose came at about 4 weeks and those whose second dose came at about 12 weeks were combined into one group, since spike-specific TCR depth and breadth did not differ between the two schedules. TCR sequencing was performed for fewer than 250 trial participants, of whom about 200 were given two doses of AZD1222 and around 25 were given two doses of MenACWY control vaccine. Trial participants were enrolled by age into 18-55, 56-69 and 70-plus year subgroups, with around 140, 26 and 57 TCR-sequenced participants respectively.

A note on this clone: Which antigen it targets is not known. Base qualities are not recorded, but no much larger clone differs from it by a single base.

The CDR3 regions of human TCRbeta chains were subjected to immunosequencing. As for the authors' bioinformatics: Repertoire TCRs were checked for matches against a reference library of SARS-CoV-2-specific TCRs that had been generated using the MIRA antigen-specificity platform. Breadth was defined as the fraction of unique TCRs that were SARS-CoV-2-associated. Depth was defined as the fraction of total T cells that were SARS-CoV-2-associated. Each spike-specific TCR was assigned to its reactive spike region and to a CD4 or CD8 class using the MIRA data. Log10-transformed breadth and depth values were compared by one-way ANOVA with Sidak's multiple comparisons tests. TCRdb provides this immuneACCESS table in a form limited to in-frame rearrangements. Some clones are lacking; in checked studies, under half of them reflect an unresolved V gene, and why the rest are absent is not known. Clonal size and the V and J genes are those of that table, whereas D and trimming came from the DNA. This sample has about 190,000 clones in its table, and around 92% of those were observed once. The ten largest clones add up to over 1% of the sample.

Explained via the paper, the time point label denotes: baseline before first vaccination. The vaccinee samples were drawn from two UK trials, COV001 and COV002, one of which was a single-blind randomized controlled phase 2/3 trial testing AZD1222 (ChAdOx1 nCoV-19) in healthy adults. For TCRbeta chain sequencing, PBMC samples were collected from trial participants at day 0 and at day 28 after the second dose. Study-level results and caveats: Conclusions about previously exposed vaccinees are limited, since just five to seven AZD1222 recipients were seropositive for SARS-CoV-2 at baseline. Spike-specific TCR breadth and depth rose significantly after two AZD1222 doses compared with day 0 and with MenACWY recipients. In the small 56-69-year group, the increase in depth fell short of significance, most likely because of low power. Because no samples from the day 14 peak response were available, repertoires could be characterized only after the peak T cell response. Participants were mostly white British and included more females than males, and it was suggested by the authors that clonal diversity may have been underestimated. Vaccine-associated CD4 TCRs spanned the whole spike protein, with dominant responses in regions 160-218 and 743-854. Reportedly, almost half of the unique spike-specific TCRs recognized epitopes lying outside the regions that are mutated in the B.1.351 and B.1.1.7 variants.

The source was peripheral blood, collected on day 0 of AZD1222 vaccination. The sequence was collected from an adult in good health.

This receptor has the CDR3 CAMVPGQGPNTEAFF. The DNA sequence is given as TGTGCCATGGTCCCGGGACAGGGGCCGAACACTGAAGCTTTCTTT. The chain is made from TRBV10-3 and TRBJ1-1, and 10 bases in between align with TRBD1. V is trimmed back by 9 bases and J by 1 base, and the junction contains 8 bases that no gene match accounts for. From the germline V gene, CDR1 is ENHRY and CDR2 is SYGVKD. The CDR3 contains 15 residues, cysteine and phenylalanine counted. CDR3 DNA only is kept here, 45 bases in frame from base 1.